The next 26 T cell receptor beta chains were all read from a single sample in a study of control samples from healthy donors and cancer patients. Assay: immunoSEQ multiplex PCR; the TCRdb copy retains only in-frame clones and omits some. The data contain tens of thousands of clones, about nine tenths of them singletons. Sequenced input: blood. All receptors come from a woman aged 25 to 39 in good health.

The DNA for the CDR3 is TGTGCCAGTACCACAGTCCCGGGCGCTGAAGCTTTCTTT. This encodes CASTTVPGAEAFF. V usage is TRBV5-4 and J usage is TRBJ1-1, with no clear D. Germline assignment: CDR1 SGHNT and CDR2 YYREEE (reference sequence). This CDR3 is built from 13 residues. V gave up 8 bases and J gave up 6 bases, with 17 bases separating them.

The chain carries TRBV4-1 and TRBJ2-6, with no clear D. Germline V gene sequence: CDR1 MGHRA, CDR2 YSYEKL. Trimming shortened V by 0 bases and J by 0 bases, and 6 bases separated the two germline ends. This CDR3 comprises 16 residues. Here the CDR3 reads CASSQERSSGANVLTF. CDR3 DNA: TGCGCCAGCAGCCAAGAAAGGAGCTCTGGGGCCAACGTCCTGACTTTC.

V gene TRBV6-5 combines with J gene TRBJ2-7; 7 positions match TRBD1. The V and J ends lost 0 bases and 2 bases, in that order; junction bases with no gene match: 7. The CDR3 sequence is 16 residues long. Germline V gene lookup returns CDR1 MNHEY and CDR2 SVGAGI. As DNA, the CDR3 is TGTGCCAGCAGTTACTCGAGAGTTACAGGGGCCTACGAGCAGTACTTC. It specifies CASSYSRVTGAYEQYF.

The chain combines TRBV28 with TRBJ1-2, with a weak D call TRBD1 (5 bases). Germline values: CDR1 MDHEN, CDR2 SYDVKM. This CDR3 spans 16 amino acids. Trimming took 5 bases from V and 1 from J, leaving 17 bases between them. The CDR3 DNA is TGTGCCAGCAGTACGCACCCGGGACGGTATAACTATGGCTACACCTTC. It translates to CASSTHPGRYNYGYTF.

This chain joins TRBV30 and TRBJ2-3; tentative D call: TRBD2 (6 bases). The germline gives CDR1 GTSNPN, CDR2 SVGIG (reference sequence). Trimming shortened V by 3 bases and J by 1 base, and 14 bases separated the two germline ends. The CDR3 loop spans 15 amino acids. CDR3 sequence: CAWRGTSRRTDTQYF. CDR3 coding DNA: TGTGCCTGGAGGGGAACTAGCCGCCGCACAGATACGCAGTATTTT.

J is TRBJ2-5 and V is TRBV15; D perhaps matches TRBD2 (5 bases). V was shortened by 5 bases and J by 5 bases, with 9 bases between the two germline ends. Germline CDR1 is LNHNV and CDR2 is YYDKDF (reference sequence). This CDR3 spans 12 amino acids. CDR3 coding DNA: TGTGCCACCAGCCCTAGCCGGGAGACCCAGTACTTC. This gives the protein CATSPSRETQYF.

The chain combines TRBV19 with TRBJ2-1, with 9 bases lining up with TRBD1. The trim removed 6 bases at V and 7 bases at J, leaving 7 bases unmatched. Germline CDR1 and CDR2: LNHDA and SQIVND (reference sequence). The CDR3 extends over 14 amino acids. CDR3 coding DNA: TGTGCCAGTAGGCTGACCGGGACAGGGAATGAGCAGTTCTTC. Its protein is CASRLTGTGNEQFF.

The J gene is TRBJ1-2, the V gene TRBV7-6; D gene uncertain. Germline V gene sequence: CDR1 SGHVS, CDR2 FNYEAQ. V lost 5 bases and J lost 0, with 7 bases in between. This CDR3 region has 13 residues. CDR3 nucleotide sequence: TGTGCCAGCAGCAACAGAGCTAACTATGGCTACACCTTC. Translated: CASSNRANYGYTF.

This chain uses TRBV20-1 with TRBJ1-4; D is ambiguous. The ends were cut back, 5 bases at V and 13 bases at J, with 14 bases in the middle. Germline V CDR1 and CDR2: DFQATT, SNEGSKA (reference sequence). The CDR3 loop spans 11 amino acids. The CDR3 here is CSASRGLGLFF. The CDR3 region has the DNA TGCAGTGCTTCCCGGGGATTGGGACTGTTTTTT.

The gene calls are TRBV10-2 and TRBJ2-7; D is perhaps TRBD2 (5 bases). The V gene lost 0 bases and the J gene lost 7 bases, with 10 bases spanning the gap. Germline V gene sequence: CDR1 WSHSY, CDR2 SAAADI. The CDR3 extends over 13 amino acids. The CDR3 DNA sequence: TGCGCCAGCAGTGAGTCAGCGGTCGGGGAGCAGTACTTC. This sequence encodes CASSESAVGEQYF.

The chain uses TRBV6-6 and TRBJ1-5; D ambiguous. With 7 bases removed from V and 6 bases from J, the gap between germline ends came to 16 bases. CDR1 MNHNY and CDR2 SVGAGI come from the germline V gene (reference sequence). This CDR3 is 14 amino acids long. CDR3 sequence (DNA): TGTGCCAGCACCCTGGATTCGAGCGGTCAGCCCCAGCATTTT. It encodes CASTLDSSGQPQHF.

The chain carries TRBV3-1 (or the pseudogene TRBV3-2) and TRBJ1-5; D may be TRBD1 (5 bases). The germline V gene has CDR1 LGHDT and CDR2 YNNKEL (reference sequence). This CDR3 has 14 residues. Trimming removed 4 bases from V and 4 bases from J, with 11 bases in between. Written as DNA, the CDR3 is TGTGCCAGCAGCCCGCGGGGCAAGAATCAGCCCCAGCATTTT. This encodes CASSPRGKNQPQHF.

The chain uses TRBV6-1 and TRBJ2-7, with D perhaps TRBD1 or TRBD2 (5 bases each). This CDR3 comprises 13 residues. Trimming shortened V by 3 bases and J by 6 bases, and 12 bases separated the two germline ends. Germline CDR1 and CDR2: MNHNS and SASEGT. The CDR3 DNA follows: TGTGCCAGCAGTGAGAGGGGTATTGGCGAGCAGTACTTC. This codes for CASSERGIGEQYF.

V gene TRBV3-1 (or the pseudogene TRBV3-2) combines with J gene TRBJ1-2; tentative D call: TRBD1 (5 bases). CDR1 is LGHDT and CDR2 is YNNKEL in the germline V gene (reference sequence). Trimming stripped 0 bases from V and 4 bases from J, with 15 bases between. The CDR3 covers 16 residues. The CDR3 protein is CASSQDPAHRSYGYTF. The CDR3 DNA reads TGTGCCAGCAGCCAAGATCCAGCGCACAGGAGCTATGGCTACACCTTC.

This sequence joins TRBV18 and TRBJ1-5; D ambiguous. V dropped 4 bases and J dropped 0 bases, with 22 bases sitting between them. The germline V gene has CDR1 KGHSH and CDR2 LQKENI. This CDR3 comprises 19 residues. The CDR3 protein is CASSHDPIGKFYSNQPQHF. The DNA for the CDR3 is TGTGCCAGCTCACACGACCCCATCGGGAAGTTTTATAGCAATCAGCCCCAGCATTTT.

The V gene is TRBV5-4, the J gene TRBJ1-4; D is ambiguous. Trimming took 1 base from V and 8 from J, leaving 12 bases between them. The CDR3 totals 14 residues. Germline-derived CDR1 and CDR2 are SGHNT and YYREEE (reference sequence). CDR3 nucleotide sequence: TGTGCCAGCAGCTTGTCGGCGGAGGCCGAAAAACTGTTTTTT. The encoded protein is CASSLSAEAEKLFF.

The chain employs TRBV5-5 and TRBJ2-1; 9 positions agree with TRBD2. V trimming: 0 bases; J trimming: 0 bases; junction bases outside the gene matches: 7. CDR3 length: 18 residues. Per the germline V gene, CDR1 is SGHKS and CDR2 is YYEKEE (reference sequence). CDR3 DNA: TGTGCCAGCAGCTTGGCATCTCCTAGCGGGACCTCCTACAATGAGCAGTTCTTC. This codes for CASSLASPSGTSYNEQFF.

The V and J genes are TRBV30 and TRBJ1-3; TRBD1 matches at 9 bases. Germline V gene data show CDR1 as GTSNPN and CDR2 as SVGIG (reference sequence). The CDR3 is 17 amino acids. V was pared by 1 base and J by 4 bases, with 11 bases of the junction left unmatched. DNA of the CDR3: TGTGCCTGGAGTGCATTGACCGGGACAGGGTTAGGAAACACCATATATTTT. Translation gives CAWSALTGTGLGNTIYF.

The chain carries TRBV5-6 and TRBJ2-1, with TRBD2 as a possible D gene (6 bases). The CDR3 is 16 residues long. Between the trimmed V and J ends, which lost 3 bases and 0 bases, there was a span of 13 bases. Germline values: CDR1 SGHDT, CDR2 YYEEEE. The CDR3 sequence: CASSYYGRRSYNEQFF. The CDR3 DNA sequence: TGTGCCAGCAGCTATTACGGGAGACGCTCCTACAATGAGCAGTTCTTC.

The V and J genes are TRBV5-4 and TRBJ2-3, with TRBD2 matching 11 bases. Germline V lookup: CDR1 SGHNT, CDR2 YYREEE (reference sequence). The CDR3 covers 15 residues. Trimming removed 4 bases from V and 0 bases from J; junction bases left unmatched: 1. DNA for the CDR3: TGTGCCAGCAGCCCTAGCGGGAGGAGCACAGATACGCAGTATTTT. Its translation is CASSPSGRSTDTQYF.

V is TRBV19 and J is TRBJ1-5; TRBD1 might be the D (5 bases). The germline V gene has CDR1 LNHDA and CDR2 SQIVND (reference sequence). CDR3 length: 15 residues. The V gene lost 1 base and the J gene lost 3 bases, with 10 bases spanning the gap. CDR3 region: CASSIGREVNQPQHF. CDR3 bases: TGTGCCAGTAGTATAGGCAGGGAAGTCAATCAGCCCCAGCATTTT. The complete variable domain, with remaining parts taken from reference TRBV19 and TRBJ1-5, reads DGGITQSPKYLFRKEGQNVTLSCEQNLNHDAMYWYRQDPGQGLRLIYYSQIVNDFQKGDIAEGYSVSREKKESFPLTVTSAQKNPTAFYLCASSIGREVNQPQHFGDGTRLSIL.

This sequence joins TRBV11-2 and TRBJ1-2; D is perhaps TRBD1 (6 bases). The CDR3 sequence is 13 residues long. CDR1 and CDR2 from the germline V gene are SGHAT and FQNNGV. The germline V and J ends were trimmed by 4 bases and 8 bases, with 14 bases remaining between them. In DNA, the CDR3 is TGTGCCAGCAGCTACTCAGGGGCTGGAGGCTACACCTTC. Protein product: CASSYSGAGGYTF.

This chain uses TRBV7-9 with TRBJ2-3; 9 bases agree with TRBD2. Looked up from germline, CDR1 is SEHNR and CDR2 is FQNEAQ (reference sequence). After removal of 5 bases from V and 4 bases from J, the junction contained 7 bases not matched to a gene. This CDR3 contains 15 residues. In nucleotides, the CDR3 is TGTGCCAGCAGCCGCAGCGGGGGGCAGGCAGATACGCAGTATTTT. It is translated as CASSRSGGQADTQYF.

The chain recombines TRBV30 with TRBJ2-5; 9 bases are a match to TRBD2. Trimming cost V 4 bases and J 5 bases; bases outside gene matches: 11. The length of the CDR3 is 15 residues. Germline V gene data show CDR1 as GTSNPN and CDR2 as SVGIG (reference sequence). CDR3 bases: TGTGCCTGGACTCGCGGGGGGGCCGTCTGGGAGACCCAGTACTTC. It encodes CAWTRGGAVWETQYF.

The CDR3 is CAGKGQGREKLFF. CDR3 in DNA: TGTGCCGGTAAGGGACAGGGGAGGGAAAAACTGTTTTTT. V and J are TRBV21-1 and TRBJ1-4; the DNA was not compared with TRBD1, the D call given in the table. TRBV21-1 is noted as a pseudogene. CDR3 length: 13 amino acids.

CDR3 in DNA: TGTGCCAGCAGTGAACGAAGGGTTACTGAAGCTTTCTTT. It encodes CASSERRVTEAFF. This rearrangement joins TRBV6-1 to TRBJ1-1; no definite D call. Germline V lookup: CDR1 MNHNS, CDR2 SASEGT. V gave up 2 bases and J gave up 5 bases, with 9 bases separating them. The CDR3 consists of 13 residues.